A selection of T cell receptor beta chains follows, all from one sample in a study of control samples from healthy donors and cancer patients. Repertoires were generated with immunoSEQ multiplex PCR, while TCRdb's copy carries only in-frame clones and drops some. This sample has roughly 450,000 clones, with around nine tenths found just once. The specimen was PBMCs. The receptors shown here come from a man aged 40-49 years with head and neck cancer. The CDR3 runs from the conserved cysteine through the conserved F or W. D genes are given only for firm matches. Some rows have no size entry. The others give once, few or many, or a class for an expanded clone.

15	TRBJ1-1	TRBV18	-	once	CASSPQLDKNTEAFF	TGTGCCAGCTCACCGCAGCTAGATAAGAACACTGAAGCTTTCTTT
14	TRBJ2-7	TRBV5-1	-	few	CASSLVPLDYEQYF	TGCGCCAGCAGCTTGGTACCCCTGGACTACGAGCAGTACTTC
14	TRBJ2-5	TRBV25-1	TRBD2	-	CASRISGGRETQYF	TGTGCCAGCAGAATTAGCGGGGGAAGAGAGACCCAGTACTTC
15	TRBJ2-3	TRBV6-5	TRBD2	-	CASSGAGLGTDTQYF	TGTGCCAGCAGCGGAGCGGGATTGGGAACAGATACGCAGTATTTT
13	TRBJ2-7	TRBV29-1	-	once	CSVPFGGKNERYF	TGCAGCGTTCCGTTTGGGGGCAAGAACGAGCGGTACTTC
14	TRBJ1-5	TRBV27	-	once	CASSSDYGNQPQHF	TGTGCCAGCAGTTCAGATTACGGCAATCAGCCCCAGCATTTT
13	TRBJ1-1	TRBV14	-	-	CASSMMENTEAFF	TGTGCCAGCAGCATGATGGAGAACACTGAAGCTTTCTTT
15	TRBJ2-1	TRBV20-1	TRBD1	-	CSASTRWGQGSEQFF	TGCAGTGCTAGTACACGATGGGGACAGGGCAGTGAGCAGTTCTTC
17	TRBJ1-5	TRBV6-2/TRBV6-3	-	-	CASSPRRHLHSNQPQHF	TGTGCCAGCAGTCCCCGGAGGCACCTACATAGCAATCAGCCCCAGCATTTT
15	TRBJ2-1	TRBV19	TRBD2	-	CASRTSGRKSDEQFF	TGTGCCAGTAGAACTAGCGGGAGAAAGTCGGATGAGCAGTTCTTC
17	TRBJ2-3	TRBV4-2	TRBD2	-	CASSQGSSGRFADTQYF	TGTGCCAGCAGCCAAGGCAGTAGCGGGAGGTTTGCAGATACGCAGTATTTT
17	TRBJ2-2	TRBV3-1/TRBV3-2	TRBD1	-	CASSHGQGETNTGELFF	TGTGCCAGCAGCCATGGACAGGGGGAGACGAACACCGGGGAGCTGTTTTTT
16	TRBJ1-1	TRBV27	-	-	CASSLLGVSLNTEAFF	TGTGCCAGCAGTTTATTGGGCGTCTCCCTGAACACTGAAGCTTTCTTT
18	TRBJ2-5	TRBV21-1	-	-	CASSIRGLGLAGRETQYF	TGTGCCAGCAGCATCCGGGGCTTGGGGCTAGCGGGACGGGAGACCCAGTACTTC
16	TRBJ2-7	TRBV3-1/TRBV3-2	-	once	CASSQDSTGRGREQYF	TGTGCCAGCAGCCAAGATTCGACGGGACGCGGTAGGGAGCAGTACTTC
15	TRBJ2-7	TRBV7-2	TRBD1	-	CASSMRTGVPHEQYF	TGTGCCAGCAGCATGAGGACAGGGGTGCCCCACGAGCAGTACTTC
11	TRBJ2-5	TRBV30	TRBD1	few	CAWSYGQGQYF	TGTGCCTGGAGTTACGGACAGGGCCAGTACTTC
15	TRBJ2-3	TRBV6-2/TRBV6-3	-	-	CASSQYGAGSDTQYF	TGTGCCAGCAGCCAATACGGGGCAGGGTCGGATACGCAGTATTTT
19	TRBJ1-3	TRBV6-2/TRBV6-3	-	few	CASSRLSPDSISTGNTIYF	TGTGCCAGCAGCAGACTTTCCCCCGACTCGATTTCAACTGGAAACACCATATATTTT
15	TRBJ2-7	TRBV28	-	-	CASNYQTGHSYEQYF	TGTGCCAGCAATTACCAAACGGGACATAGCTACGAGCAGTACTTC
14	TRBJ1-1	TRBV29-1	TRBD1	-	CSVDPGQGDTEAFF	TGCAGCGTTGATCCGGGACAGGGGGACACTGAAGCTTTCTTT
16	TRBJ1-1	TRBV5-6	-	-	CASSWGTSLGDTEAFF	TGTGCCAGCAGCTGGGGGACATCACTCGGGGACACTGAAGCTTTCTTT
13	TRBJ1-1	TRBV24-1	-	-	CATATGLSGEAFF	TGTGCCACCGCCACAGGGCTGTCCGGTGAAGCTTTCTTT
13	TRBJ1-2	TRBV6-2/TRBV6-3	-	-	CASSPRRDYGYTF	TGTGCCAGCAGCCCAAGACGGGACTATGGCTACACCTTC
15	TRBJ1-2	TRBV24-1	-	-	CATPSPDGAHYGYTF	TGTGCCACCCCATCGCCGGATGGGGCCCACTATGGCTACACCTTC
13	TRBJ2-3	TRBV28	-	-	CASSFPGTDTQYF	TGTGCCAGCAGTTTTCCGGGAACGGATACGCAGTATTTT
18	TRBJ2-6	TRBV5-4	TRBD1	-	CASSSARDRLFGANVLTF	TGTGCCAGCAGCTCAGCCCGGGACAGGTTGTTTGGGGCCAACGTCCTGACTTTC
15	TRBJ2-1	TRBV9	TRBD1	-	CASSSRDSSYNEQFF	TGTGCCAGCAGCTCAAGGGACAGTTCTTACAATGAGCAGTTCTTC
13	TRBJ1-1	TRBV7-3	-	-	CASSLKVNTEAFF	TGTGCCAGCAGCTTAAAGGTCAACACTGAAGCTTTCTTT
10	TRBJ2-7	TRBV6-5	-	-	CASGGYEQYF	TGTGCCAGCGGGGGGTACGAGCAGTACTTC
17	TRBJ2-1	TRBV6-1	-	-	CASSEAGRGPPYNEQFF	TGTGCCAGCAGTGAAGCCGGGCGAGGGCCCCCCTACAATGAGCAGTTCTTC
14	TRBJ2-7	TRBV11-1	-	-	CASSWTGILYEQYF	TGTGCCAGCAGCTGGACCGGGATACTCTACGAGCAGTACTTC
14	TRBJ2-3	TRBV5-8	-	-	CASRARDRTDTQYF	TGTGCCAGCAGAGCGCGGGACCGCACAGATACGCAGTATTTT
15	TRBJ2-5	TRBV19	-	few	CASSIDLGRQETQYF	TGTGCCAGTAGTATAGATCTGGGCAGACAAGAGACCCAGTACTTC
13	TRBJ1-5	TRBV19	-	-	CASSIGGAQPQHF	TGTGCCAGTAGTATAGGGGGGGCCCAGCCCCAGCATTTT
15	TRBJ2-1	TRBV19	-	-	CASSPYSGTSDEQFF	TGTGCCAGTAGTCCTTATTCGGGGACCTCGGACGAGCAGTTCTTC
15	TRBJ2-7	TRBV28	-	-	CASSLLGQGLFEQYF	TGTGCCAGCAGTTTATTAGGGCAGGGCCTCTTCGAGCAGTACTTC
15	TRBJ1-2	TRBV19	-	-	CASIRSRENNYGYTF	TGTGCCAGTATTAGGTCGAGGGAGAATAACTATGGCTACACCTTC
14	TRBJ2-7	TRBV5-1	TRBD1	few	CASSLGQGAYEQYF	TGCGCCAGCAGCTTGGGGCAGGGGGCCTACGAGCAGTACTTC
15	TRBJ1-1	TRBV18	-	-	CASSPPAQGQTEAFF	TGTGCCAGCTCACCCCCCGCCCAGGGGCAGACTGAAGCTTTCTTT
13	TRBJ1-5	TRBV19	TRBD1	-	CASRDRANQPQHF	TGTGCCAGTCGGGACAGGGCAAATCAGCCCCAGCATTTT
15	TRBJ2-7	TRBV19	TRBD1	-	CASSTGTGPGYEQYF	TGTGCCAGTAGTACCGGGACAGGTCCAGGGTACGAGCAGTACTTC
18	TRBJ2-3	TRBV7-2	TRBD2	-	CASRETGTSGGGTDTQYF	TGTGCCAGCAGGGAAACCGGGACTAGCGGGGGAGGCACAGATACGCAGTATTTT
16	TRBJ2-7	TRBV7-2	-	-	CASSLVSGSYTYEQYF	TGTGCCAGCAGCTTAGTTTCGGGGTCTTACACCTACGAGCAGTACTTC
17	TRBJ2-6	TRBV13	TRBD1	-	CASSSPQGAGGANVLTF	TGTGCCAGCAGCTCCCCTCAGGGGGCGGGAGGGGCCAACGTCCTGACTTTC
17	TRBJ2-1	TRBV10-1	-	-	CASSESNGLRSYNEQFF	TGCGCCAGCAGTGAGTCGAACGGACTTCGCTCCTACAATGAGCAGTTCTTC
11	TRBJ1-2	TRBV15	-	-	CATSRAGGYTF	TGTGCCACCAGCAGGGCGGGTGGCTACACCTTC